This T cell receptor (beta chain) emerged from a study of response to subunit inactivated influenza vaccine. Findings and caveats of the study: The authors proposed limited new T cell recruitment per seasonal influenza vaccination.

TCRdb used MiXCR to reprocess the RT-PCR reads, holding one entry per CDR3 protein. The sample yields roughly 700,000 distinct CDR3 sequences, around 14% seen once. Only one count was recorded for this clonotype. Antigen: not known. CDR3 length: 10 amino acids. Germline V gene lookup returns CDR1 DFQATT and CDR2 SNEGSKA (reference sequence). V was shortened by 3 bases and J by 10 bases, with 7 bases between the two germline ends. The source material was PBMCs from blood, sampled 12 days after vaccination. This receptor was obtained from a man in his forties or fifties who received an inactivated influenza vaccine. This chain joins TRBV20-1 and TRBJ2-1; D is unresolved. Here the CDR3 DNA reads TGCAGTGCTAGGACTGAAGAGCAGTTCTTC. Amino acids: CSARTEEQFF.